Presented here are 27 T cell receptor beta chains from one specimen sequenced in a study of post-analysis software for immune sequencing data. Whole-study findings and limits: Roughly 5 TRBV segments occurring more often in patients than controls included TRBV5-6, TRBV5-1 and TRBV20-1.

Every TCR beta cDNA library bore unique molecular identifiers. MiXCR, applied by TCRdb to the PCR reads, yields one record per CDR3 protein. This table has around 770,000 distinct CDR3 sequences, around 45% appearing once. Their antigens remain unidentified. The source material was blood. The receptors here all came from a girl aged 5 to 17 with multiple sclerosis.

This clonotype was observed a few times. The CDR3 spells CASSSALKNRRQYF. DNA for the CDR3: TGTGCCAGCAGTTCCGCACTCAAGAACCGTAGGCAGTACTTC. The chain uses TRBV28 and TRBJ2-4; D remains ambiguous. The CDR3 runs to 14 residues. Trimming cost V 4 bases and J 13 bases, with 20 bases left between them. Germline assignment: CDR1 MDHEN and CDR2 SYDVKM.

The chain uses TRBV29-1 and TRBJ2-1; 13 bases line up with TRBD2. The J segment lost 15 bases and the V segment lost 6 bases, leaving 8 bases of the junction unmatched. The germline V gene encodes CDR1 SQVTM and CDR2 ANQGSEA. CDR3 length equals 12 residues. CDR3 in DNA: TGCAGCGTGCCCGGACTAGCGGGAGAGTGGTTCTTC. Translating gives CSVPGLAGEWFF.

The gene calls are TRBV10-3 and TRBJ1-2; no definite D call. The V gene lost 3 bases and the J gene lost 4 bases, with 9 bases spanning the gap. Germline CDR1 reads ENHRY; CDR2 reads SYGVKD. The CDR3 loop spans 13 amino acids. Here the CDR3 reads CAISEGTSYGYTF. The CDR3, as DNA: TGTGCCATCAGTGAAGGAACAAGCTATGGCTACACCTTC.

Here the CDR3 reads CSAQPPGGLNMKEQYF. The CDR3 DNA reads as TGCAGTGCCCAACCCCCCGGGGGACTAAACATGAAGGAGCAGTACTTC. V is TRBV20-1 and J is TRBJ2-4; 7 bases are shared with TRBD2. V trimming: 6 bases; J trimming: 13 bases; junction bases outside the gene matches: 24. Germline CDR1 reads DFQATT; CDR2 reads SNEGSKA (reference sequence). This CDR3 contains 16 residues.

The chain is built from TRBV14 and TRBJ1-2, with D possibly TRBD1 on 6 matching bases. The germline V gene has CDR1 SGHDN and CDR2 FVKESK. The CDR3 contains 14 residues. V was shortened by 4 bases and J by 8 bases, with 17 bases between the two germline ends. CDR3 nucleotides: TGTGCCAGCAGCCCCGGGAACAGGGTGTTCGGCTACACCTTC. Protein product: CASSPGNRVFGYTF.

This chain connects TRBV12-3 or TRBV12-4 to TRBJ1-1, with TRBD1 matching over 7 bases. The CDR3 consists of 13 residues. Trimming removed 5 bases from V and 3 bases from J; junction bases left unmatched: 3. CDR3 in amino acids: CASSADRDTEAFF. CDR3 in DNA: TGTGCCAGCAGTGCTGACAGGGACACTGAAGCTTTCTTT.

This clonotype was observed a few times. This chain joins TRBV5-1 and TRBJ2-1; the D gene is possibly TRBD2 (7 bases). This CDR3 is built from 17 residues. V lost 4 bases to trimming and J lost 4 bases, with 21 bases between them. CDR1 is SGHRS, CDR2 YFSETQ, per germline. For the CDR3, the DNA is TGCGCCAGCAGCCCGGGGGCTAGCGGAGGTCATTACAATGAGCAGTTCTTC. Amino acids: CASSPGASGGHYNEQFF.

This clonotype turned up a few times. The V call is TRBV5-1, the J call TRBJ2-3; tentatively, D is TRBD1 (6 bases). The CDR3 is made up of 13 amino acids. Trimming took 4 bases from V and 6 from J, leaving 12 bases between them. Germline CDR1 SGHRS, CDR2 YFSETQ. The CDR3 DNA is TGCGCCAGCAGCAGGGACATGTTGGATACGCAGTATTTT. It encodes CASSRDMLDTQYF.

The chain couples TRBV29-1 to TRBJ1-4; no clear D. From germline, CDR1 is SQVTM and CDR2 ANQGSEA. The CDR3 length is 13 residues. V lost 0 bases to trimming and J lost 13 bases, with 15 bases between them. In DNA, the CDR3 is TGCAGCGTTGAAGACGCCCTAATGGATGGACTGTTTTTT. This sequence encodes CSVEDALMDGLFF.

This sequence joins TRBV5-1 and TRBJ1-2; D remains unclear. The CDR3 extends over 13 amino acids. With 4 bases removed from V and 5 bases from J, the gap between germline ends came to 12 bases. CDR1 is SGHRS and CDR2 is YFSETQ in the germline V gene. CDR3 region: CASSRTEIYGYTF. CDR3 bases: TGCGCCAGCAGCCGGACCGAGATTTATGGCTACACCTTC.

This clonotype appeared once. The CDR3 loop is CASSGQPQKGEKLFF. The CDR3 nucleotides read TGTGCCAGCAGTGGGCAGCCCCAGAAGGGTGAAAAACTGTTTTTT. The V and J genes are TRBV25-1 and TRBJ1-4; D gene uncertain. CDR1 and CDR2 (germline): MGHDK, SYGVNS. Trimming took off 4 bases at V and 7 bases at J, with 16 bases between the two ends. The CDR3 consists of 15 residues.

On this clonotype: The germline gene is not matched at one end of the junction; a read error may be the cause. V is TRBV12-3 or TRBV12-4 and J is TRBJ2-3, with D unclear. This CDR3 comprises 15 residues. CDR3: CASSLLGPSIDAQYF. The CDR3 DNA reads TGTGCCAGCAGTCTCTTAGGACCGAGCATAGATGCGCAGTATTTT.

The table lists this clonotype with a few counts. The chain couples TRBV29-1 to TRBJ2-1; D is possibly TRBD1 or TRBD2 (5 bases each). This CDR3 is 14 amino acids long. Germline values: CDR1 SQVTM, CDR2 ANQGSEA. V lost 7 bases and J 15 bases, leaving 28 bases between the germline ends. CDR3 DNA: TGCAGCGCATGGGACCTAGGGACCCCGTCTGTTCCGTTCTTC. Protein sequence: CSAWDLGTPSVPFF.

In its sample, this clonotype was seen many times. CDR3 DNA: TGTGCCAGCAGCTTAGTTCAGGGTGTTTCACCCCTCCACTTT. It yields the protein CASSLVQGVSPLHF. The chain joins TRBV7-9 to TRBJ1-6, with a tentative D call TRBD1 (5 bases). V was pared by 1 base and J by 9 bases, with 10 bases between. Germline V gene sequence: CDR1 SEHNR, CDR2 FQNEAQ (reference sequence). The length of the CDR3 is 14 residues.

With regard to this clonotype: With a much larger clone just one base away, this may be a read error. The chain carries TRBV6-2 or TRBV6-3 and TRBJ2-5; either TRBD1 or TRBD2 may supply D (5 bases each). The CDR3 contains 15 residues. The germline V gene encodes CDR1 MNHEY and CDR2 SVGEGT. Written as DNA, the CDR3 is TGTACCAGCAGTTACTTGTTCGGGGCGCAGGAGACCCAGTACTTC. Its translation is CTSSYLFGAQETQYF.

This rearrangement joins TRBV6-2 or TRBV6-3 to TRBJ2-7; D unclear. Germline V gene sequence: CDR1 MNHEY, CDR2 SVGEGT. Trimming removed 2 bases from V and 2 bases from J, with 10 bases in between. The CDR3 is 14 amino acids. This CDR3 is CASSYPPVPYEQYF. As DNA, the CDR3 is TGTGCCAGCAGTTACCCACCGGTTCCCTACGAGCAGTACTTC.

This clonotype came up a few times. This chain links TRBV5-1 with TRBJ1-2; no clear D. The CDR3 has 14 residues. Germline CDR1 reads SGHRS; CDR2 reads YFSETQ. With 0 bases removed from V and 4 bases from J, the gap between germline ends came to 10 bases. The chain's CDR3 is CASSLAGEPYGYTF. The CDR3 DNA reads as TGCGCCAGCAGCTTGGCTGGGGAACCCTATGGCTACACCTTC.

The V call is TRBV10-3, the J call TRBJ1-1, with 7 bases identical to TRBD1. With 6 bases clipped from V and 1 base from J, the junction kept 5 bases outside the gene matches. The CDR3 spans 14 residues. Germline V gene lookup returns CDR1 ENHRY and CDR2 SYGVKD. CDR3 DNA sequence: TGTGCCATCAGGGAGGGGGCACAGAACACTGAAGCTTTCTTT. Translation: CAIREGAQNTEAFF.

This chain uses TRBV7-8 with TRBJ2-7, with D possibly TRBD1 on 5 matching bases. The CDR3 runs 14 residues. Germline V gene sequence: CDR1 SGHVS, CDR2 FQNEAQ. Trimming left V 0 bases short and J 4 bases short, with 10 bases between. The CDR3, as DNA: TGTGCCAGCAGCTTAGCTGGACACGGTTACGAGCAGTACTTC. Translation: CASSLAGHGYEQYF.

The chain carries TRBV19 and TRBJ2-1; TRBD2 matches 12 bases. In germline, CDR1 is LNHDA, CDR2 SQIVND (reference sequence). V trimming: 3 bases; J trimming: 3 bases; junction bases outside the gene matches: 0. This CDR3 region has 15 residues. CDR3 bases: TGTGCCAGTAGTATGGGACTAGCGGGCTACAATGAGCAGTTCTTC. Translated: CASSMGLAGYNEQFF.

The chain recombines TRBV6-2 or TRBV6-3 with TRBJ2-7, with 9 bases identical to TRBD2. Germline CDR1 is MNHEY and CDR2 is SVGEGT. The CDR3 has 14 residues. Unmatched junction bases numbered 5, after V lost 7 bases and J lost 1 base. CDR3 nucleotides: TGTGCCAGCACCACCGGACTAGCGTCCTACGAGCAGTACTTC. Encoded protein: CASTTGLASYEQYF.

The CDR3 here is CSAMGPGRGTQETQYF. For the CDR3, the DNA is TGCAGTGCTATGGGCCCAGGTCGGGGGACTCAAGAGACCCAGTACTTC. This chain connects TRBV20-1 to TRBJ2-5, with TRBD2 as a possible D gene (6 bases). The germline V and J ends were trimmed by 4 bases and 2 bases, with 20 bases remaining between them. Germline V gene sequence: CDR1 DFQATT, CDR2 SNEGSKA (reference sequence). The CDR3 has 16 amino acids.

V is TRBV6-5 and J is TRBJ2-2; TRBD2 might be the D (6 bases). V was cut by 5 bases and J by 4 bases, with 17 bases left in between. Looked up from germline, CDR1 is MNHEY and CDR2 is SVGAGI. The CDR3 spans 16 residues. The CDR3 loop is CASSRTSLGGTGELFF. DNA for the CDR3: TGTGCCAGCAGTCGTACCTCGCTGGGGGGCACCGGGGAGCTGTTTTTT.

The chain links TRBV19 to TRBJ2-7; the match to TRBD1 covers 8 bases. The CDR3 contains 14 residues. Germline V lookup: CDR1 LNHDA, CDR2 SQIVND (reference sequence). With V trimmed by 5 bases and J by 6 bases, 9 bases remained unmatched. The CDR3 is CASSPGQVIGEQYF. Written as DNA, the CDR3 is TGTGCCAGTAGTCCGGGACAGGTAATCGGCGAGCAGTACTTC.

V gene TRBV20-1 combines with J gene TRBJ1-1, with unresolved D. In germline, CDR1 is DFQATT, CDR2 SNEGSKA (reference sequence). The CDR3 contains 13 residues. Trimming removed 2 bases from V and 4 bases from J, with 11 bases in between. This CDR3 reads CSARHSVATEAFF. The CDR3 DNA follows: TGCAGTGCTAGACACAGCGTCGCCACTGAAGCTTTCTTT.

This clonotype occurred a few times. The V and J genes are TRBV2 and TRBJ2-7, with D unresolved. Germline V CDR1 and CDR2: SNHLY, FYNNEI. This CDR3 comprises 13 residues. Trimming stripped 3 bases from V and 2 bases from J, with 8 bases between. CDR3 bases: TGTGCCAGCAGTGAGGCGGCAGCCTACGAGCAGTACTTC. Residues: CASSEAAAYEQYF. The full variable domain, with the rest looked up from reference TRBV2 and TRBJ2-7, is EPEVTQTPSHQVTQMGQEVILRCVPISNHLYFYWYRQILGQKVEFLVSFYNNEISEKSEIFDDQFSVERPDGSNFTLKIRSTKLEDSAMYFCASSEAAAYEQYFGPGTRLTVT.

J is TRBJ1-4 and V is TRBV5-1; 7 bases are a match to TRBD1. CDR3 length: 16 residues. Germline V gene sequence: CDR1 SGHRS, CDR2 YFSETQ. Unmatched junction bases numbered 9, after V lost 2 bases and J lost 5 bases. As DNA, the CDR3 is TGCGCCAGCAGCTTAGAACCGGGACAGTTAAATGAAAAACTGTTTTTT. Protein product: CASSLEPGQLNEKLFF.